The 17 T cell receptor beta chains reported below all come from one sample, sequenced in a study of T-cell memory formation after mild COVID-19. TCRdb itself ran the 5' RACE reads through MiXCR, one entry per CDR3 protein. Among approximately 410,000 distinct CDR3 sequences listed, under 25% were seen once. Material: PBMCs or a T cell subset sorted from them (not recorded which). These receptors all come from an adult woman who had mild COVID-19 (a few samples of this study predate the infection). Cell type and time point are not known.

This clonotype was seen a few times. CDR3 region: CASSQDFSANTYEQYF. As DNA, the CDR3 is TGCGCCAGCAGCCAAGATTTTTCGGCCAATACCTACGAGCAGTACTTC. The chain joins TRBV4-3 to TRBJ2-7, with D unresolved. The germline gives CDR1 LGHNA, CDR2 YSLEER. CDR3 length: 16 amino acids. Trimming cost V 0 bases and J 2 bases, with 14 bases left between them.

In its sample, this clonotype was seen a few times. This chain links TRBV24-1 with TRBJ2-5, with 10 positions matching TRBD1. Germline trimming cut 4 bases from V and 5 bases from J; bases unmatched to any gene: 9. The V gene's germline CDR1 is KGHDR and CDR2 SFDVKD. The CDR3 has 16 amino acids. The CDR3 DNA reads TGTGCCACCAGTGAGCTGGGACAGGGGCGCGGGGAGACCCAGTACTTC. It is translated as CATSELGQGRGETQYF.

This sequence joins TRBV20-1 and TRBJ2-1; 11 nucleotides match TRBD2. Germline V CDR1 and CDR2: DFQATT, SNEGSKA (reference sequence). The CDR3 has 15 amino acids. The V gene end was trimmed by 0 bases and the J gene end by 10 bases; junction bases not matched to a gene: 8. The CDR3 reads CSARDRTSGSWEQFF. In nucleotides, the CDR3 is TGCAGTGCTAGAGATCGTACTAGCGGGAGTTGGGAGCAGTTCTTC.

A few counts support this clonotype. This rearrangement joins TRBV7-3 to TRBJ2-3; 10 bases align to TRBD1. CDR1 and CDR2 (germline): SGHTA, FQGTGA. The CDR3 covers 15 residues. The trim removed 5 bases at V and 1 base at J, leaving 3 bases unmatched. Written as DNA, the CDR3 is TGTGCCAGCAGCATTGGGACAGGGGGCACAGATACGCAGTATTTT. Protein product: CASSIGTGGTDTQYF.

For the CDR3, the DNA is TGTGCCAGCAGAGACGTGGCAGGGAAGAGCAATCAGCCCCAGCATTTT. It specifies CASRDVAGKSNQPQHF. This rearrangement joins TRBV25-1 to TRBJ1-5; possible D gene TRBD1, 5 bases. V was cut by 6 bases and J by 1 base, with 16 bases left in between. The germline V gene encodes CDR1 MGHDK and CDR2 SYGVNS. The CDR3 is 16 residues long.

The CDR3 loop is CASSLPPGTGWNSPLHF. The CDR3 nucleotides read TGTGCCAGCAGTTTACCCCCCGGGACAGGGTGGAATTCACCCCTCCACTTT. The V gene is TRBV27, the J gene TRBJ1-6; 9 bases map to TRBD1. J gave up 7 bases and V 2 bases, and 9 bases lay outside the gene matches. From germline, CDR1 is MNHEY and CDR2 SMNVEV (reference sequence). The CDR3 consists of 17 residues.

The chain has TRBV5-1 and TRBJ2-3; no clear D. CDR3 size: 16 residues. Trimming took off 0 bases at V and 1 base at J, with 12 bases between the two ends. Per germline, CDR1 SGHRS and CDR2 YFSETQ. CDR3 protein: CASSLAAFAGTDTQYF. The DNA for the CDR3 is TGCGCCAGCAGCTTGGCCGCGTTCGCCGGCACAGATACGCAGTATTTT. Full variable domain (rest looked up from reference TRBV5-1 and TRBJ2-3): KAGVTQTPRYLIKTRGQQVTLSCSPISGHRSVSWYQQTPGQGLQFLFEYFSETQRNKGNFPGRFSGRQFSNSRSEMNVSTLELGDSALYLCASSLAAFAGTDTQYFGPGTRLTVL.

This clonotype was recorded only once. CDR3 sequence (DNA): TGCGCCAGCAGCCCGCCCGCGGAGACAGGCCTCGGGTATGGCTACACCTTC. It is translated as CASSPPAETGLGYGYTF. This rearrangement joins TRBV5-1 to TRBJ1-2; a weak D match, TRBD1 (6 bases). Germline V lookup: CDR1 SGHRS, CDR2 YFSETQ. The CDR3 has 17 amino acids. V was shortened by 4 bases and J by 5 bases, with 24 bases between the two germline ends.

The CDR3 here is CASSLLRTGETEAFF. The CDR3 coding sequence is TGTGCCAGCAGCTTACTCAGGACAGGCGAGACTGAAGCTTTCTTT. The chain is built from TRBV7-9 and TRBJ1-1, with 7 bases fitting TRBD1. The CDR3 has 15 residues. After removal of 2 bases from V and 5 bases from J, the junction contained 8 bases not matched to a gene. Germline V CDR1 and CDR2: SEHNR, FQNEAQ (reference sequence).

This clonotype was counted between two and nine times. V and J are TRBV6-6 and TRBJ1-5, with D tentatively TRBD1 (5 bases). V lost 5 bases, J lost 7 bases, and 15 bases lay in between. The CDR3 sequence is 14 residues long. Looked up from germline, CDR1 is MNHNY and CDR2 is SVGAGI (reference sequence). The CDR3 loop reads CASSLGPAGQPQHF. The CDR3 DNA reads TGTGCCAGCAGTCTGGGACCCGCCGGGCAGCCCCAGCATTTT.

This clonotype was counted only a few times. The chain has TRBV6-1 and TRBJ1-5, with 10 bases matching TRBD1. This CDR3 spans 14 amino acids. The V gene's germline CDR1 is MNHNS and CDR2 SASEGT. The junction had 4 bases not matched to a gene; V was cut back by 5 bases and J by 6 bases. This CDR3 reads CASSMTGGGQPQHF. The CDR3 DNA reads as TGTGCCAGCAGTATGACAGGGGGCGGTCAGCCCCAGCATTTT.

This clonotype was counted a few times. The chain has TRBV4-1 and TRBJ2-7, with D tentatively TRBD2 (5 bases). CDR1 and CDR2 (germline): MGHRA, YSYEKL. The length of the CDR3 is 14 residues. Trimming took off 2 bases at V and 5 bases at J, with 13 bases between the two ends. CDR3 coding DNA: TGCGCCAGCAGCCAACCCATCTCGGGGAACGAGCAGTACTTC. Residues: CASSQPISGNEQYF.

The chain recombines TRBV15 with TRBJ2-1; 13 bases are shared with TRBD2. This CDR3 has 18 amino acids. CDR1 LNHNV and CDR2 YYDKDF come from the germline V gene (reference sequence). With 2 bases clipped from V and 7 bases from J, the junction kept 11 bases outside the gene matches. CDR3 sequence: CATSRSRTSGSLNNEQFF. In DNA, the CDR3 is TGTGCCACCAGCAGATCCCGGACTAGCGGGAGCCTAAATAATGAGCAGTTCTTC.

This clonotype showed up many times. The rearrangement uses TRBV29-1 and TRBJ2-5; no clear D gene. V lost 4 bases and J lost 3, with 15 bases in between. The CDR3 length is 14 residues. Germline values: CDR1 SQVTM, CDR2 ANQGSEA. The CDR3 nucleotides read TGCAGCGTTGCTCGAAGGGATAGGAAAGAGACCCAGTACTTC. As protein: CSVARRDRKETQYF.

Concerning this clonotype: A junction end diverges from the germline sequence, so it may reflect a read error. The chain combines TRBV15 with TRBJ1-6; no clear D. The length of the CDR3 is 14 residues. Germline values: CDR1 LNHNV, CDR2 YYDKDF (reference sequence). The CDR3 region is CATSRGLTDSPLHF. CDR3 nucleotide sequence: TGTGCAACCAGCAGAGGCTTGACGGATTCACCCCTCCACTTT.

This clonotype was observed a few times. J is TRBJ1-5 and V is TRBV5-1; TRBD1 agrees at 7 bases. Germline V gene data show CDR1 as SGHRS and CDR2 as YFSETQ. Losses at the gene ends were 0 bases for V and 1 base for J; bases not matched to a gene: 10. This CDR3 region has 18 residues. The CDR3 here is CASSLGGSGTVSNQPQHF. DNA of the CDR3: TGCGCCAGCAGCTTGGGGGGATCTGGGACAGTAAGCAATCAGCCCCAGCATTTT.

The sample holds a few counts of this clonotype. V and J are TRBV5-4 and TRBJ1-2; 9 bases are a match to TRBD1. There are 15 residues in the CDR3. V gave up 0 bases and J gave up 8 bases; unmatched junction bases: 8. The germline gives CDR1 SGHNT, CDR2 YYREEE (reference sequence). This CDR3 reads CASSLAGGQGQGYTF. Here the CDR3 DNA reads TGTGCCAGCAGCTTGGCCGGGGGACAGGGTCAGGGCTACACCTTC. Combining the CDR3 with reference TRBV5-4 and TRBJ1-2 gives the whole variable domain ETGVTQSPTHLIKTRGQQVTLRCSSQSGHNTVSWYQQALGQGPQFIFQYYREEENGRGNFPPRFSGLQFPNYSSELNVNALELDDSALYLCASSLAGGQGQGYTFGSGTRLTVV.